These 7 T cell receptor beta chains were all obtained from the same sample, sequenced in a study of T cell responses to AZD1222 COVID-19 vaccine. Sequenced by immunoSEQ multiplex PCR; TCRdb stores in-frame clones only, minus some. This sample yields 100,000 or so clones, of which 86% are seen a single time; approximately 6.8% belongs to the top ten. The sample here was peripheral blood, taken on day 0 of AZD1222 vaccination. These receptors all stem from an adult in good health.

V is TRBV5-1 and J is TRBJ1-1; D is undetermined. CDR3 length equals 13 residues. CDR1 and CDR2 (germline): SGHRS, YFSETQ. With 0 bases removed from V and 7 bases from J, the gap between germline ends came to 10 bases. The CDR3 region is CASSLGVLGEAFF. For the CDR3, the DNA is TGCGCCAGCAGCTTGGGTGTGTTGGGTGAAGCTTTCTTT. The whole variable domain, remainder taken from reference TRBV5-1 and TRBJ1-1, is KAGVTQTPRYLIKTRGQQVTLSCSPISGHRSVSWYQQTPGQGLQFLFEYFSETQRNKGNFPGRFSGRQFSNSRSEMNVSTLELGDSALYLCASSLGVLGEAFFGQGTRLTVV.

The rearrangement joins TRBV7-2 to TRBJ2-3, with 7 bases that match TRBD2. The J segment lost 2 bases and the V segment lost 0 bases, leaving 2 bases of the junction unmatched. CDR1 is SGHTA and CDR2 is FQGNSA in the germline V gene. The CDR3 consists of 15 residues. CDR3 DNA: TGTGCCAGCAGCTTAGCGGGGGGGACCACAGATACGCAGTATTTT. The encoded protein is CASSLAGGTTDTQYF.

The chain combines TRBV7-9 with TRBJ2-3, with D hard to call. The ends were cut back, 8 bases at V and 5 bases at J, with 11 bases in the middle. The CDR3 has 12 amino acids. Germline V CDR1 and CDR2: SEHNR, FQNEAQ (reference sequence). The DNA of the CDR3 is TGTGCCAGCCGGCTAGAAGTAGATACGCAGTATTTT. This sequence encodes CASRLEVDTQYF.

V is TRBV5-1 and J is TRBJ2-5; no clear D. The CDR3 totals 13 residues. The V and J ends lost 4 bases and 1 base respectively, with 8 bases between them. Germline V CDR1 and CDR2: SGHRS, YFSETQ. The CDR3 bases are TGCGCCAGCAGCCGCAACGGCCAAGAGACCCAGTACTTC. Translated, it gives CASSRNGQETQYF.

The sample holds a few counts of this clone. This chain joins TRBV10-2 and TRBJ1-2, with 9 bases lining up with TRBD1. The ends lost 6 bases at V and 5 bases at J; junction bases unmatched: 4. CDR3 length equals 13 residues. Germline-derived CDR1 and CDR2 are WSHSY and SAAADI. CDR3 nucleotides: TGCGCCAGCAGATCCGACAGGGGGTATGGCTACACCTTC. Its translation: CASRSDRGYGYTF.

The J gene is TRBJ1-1, the V gene TRBV11-2; 7 positions agree with TRBD1. This CDR3 contains 11 residues. The germline CDR1 and CDR2 sequences are SGHAT and FQNNGV. The J segment lost 8 bases and the V segment lost 5 bases, leaving 2 bases of the junction unmatched. This CDR3 is CASSAQGEAFF. In nucleotides, the CDR3 is TGTGCCAGCAGCGCACAGGGGGAAGCTTTCTTT.

This chain uses TRBV6-5 with TRBJ1-3; TRBD1 agrees at 7 bases. The CDR3 has 15 amino acids. Germline CDR1 and CDR2: MNHEY and SVGAGI. J gave up 4 bases and V 6 bases, and 9 bases lay outside the gene matches. CDR3 residues: CASSSTDRVGNTIYF. In DNA form, the CDR3 reads TGTGCCAGCAGCTCCACTGACAGGGTCGGAAACACCATATATTTT.